The clone carrying this TCR delta chain was seen many times. Its specificity is not known. A read error is the likely source, as a far larger clone sits one nucleotide away. The same CDR3 can be traced to other DNA sequences in this sample. This sample was included in a study of γδ T cells in repeated Plasmodium falciparum infection. The study, taken as a whole, reports: Over time and infection, Vgamma9/Vdelta2+ repertoires remained highly stable and polyclonal.

Vgamma9/Vdelta2+ and Vdelta2-negative gammadelta T cells were flow-sorted from PBMC for bulk sequencing. TCRdb re-processed the multiplex PCR reads using CATT. Here the sample spans roughly 93,000 delta-chain clones, 1.4% being singletons. The germline V gene encodes CDR1 TSWWSYY and CDR2 QGS. CDR3 length: 22 amino acids. The sequenced sample was gamma-delta T cells from blood. The J gene is TRDJ1, the V gene TRDV1; 11 nucleotides match TRDD3. This TCR came from a pool of human donors (malaria-infected and uninfected, not separated). Here the CDR3 DNA reads TGTGCCCTTGGGGAACGTAGTTACTGGGGGATAAACCCTCCGCCGTACACCGATAAACTCATCTTT. Its protein is CALGERSYWGINPPPYTDKLIF.